The clone carrying this T cell receptor (beta chain) was seen a few times. Its target is not known. The sample originates from a study of T-cell memory formation after mild COVID-19. As for the study in general: TCR clusters largely stayed donor specific. Study results and limitations: The main location of contracting CD4+ clones was CM and EM, and that of contracting CD8+ clones was EMRA. Some SARS-CoV-2-responding clones were already detected in memory before infection.

This CDR3 is built from 13 residues. V was trimmed by 7 bases and J by 1 base, leaving 10 bases between them. TCRdb reprocessed the 5' RACE reads via MiXCR and lists one record per CDR3 protein. This table holds more than 300,000 distinct CDR3 sequences, 20% to 25% found once. The sample taken for sequencing was PBMCs or a T cell subset sorted from them (not recorded which). The receptor comes from a man aged 18-30 years who had mild COVID-19 (a few samples of this study predate the infection). Cell type and time point are not known. The chain carries TRBV12-3 or TRBV12-4 and TRBJ1-2, with D perhaps matching TRBD1 (5 bases). The CDR3 protein is CASTRGYNYGYTF. CDR3 DNA sequence: TGTGCCAGCACTCGGGGGTATAACTATGGCTACACCTTC.